These T cell receptor beta chains were read from a single sample in a study of T cell responses to AZD1222 COVID-19 vaccine. Measured with immunoSEQ multiplex PCR; TCRdb has only the in-frame clones, and not every one. The sample has fewer than 120,000 clones, nearly 90% seen once. The source was peripheral blood, collected on day 0 of AZD1222 vaccination. The source is an adult in good health. The CDR3 runs from the conserved cysteine through the conserved F or W. Fields, in order: clone size, D gene, J gene, V gene, CDR3 protein, CDR3 DNA. The D gene is left open where the match is weak. Some rows mark clone size as missing; the rest say once, few, many or name a class of expanded clone.

size: .; D: TRBD2; J: TRBJ2-1; V: TRBV3-1/TRBV3-2; CDR3: CASSRDSSGSSYNEQFF; DNA: TGTGCCAGCAGCCGGGACTCTAGCGGGAGCTCCTACAATGAGCAGTTCTTC
size: .; D: .; J: TRBJ1-1; V: TRBV20-1; CDR3: CSAPDNTEAFF; DNA: TGCAGTGCTCCGGATAACACTGAAGCTTTCTTT
size: .; D: .; J: TRBJ1-5; V: TRBV2; CDR3: CASSEEETGNQPQHF; DNA: TGTGCCAGCAGTGAAGAGGAGACAGGCAATCAGCCCCAGCATTTT
size: .; D: TRBD2; J: TRBJ2-1; V: TRBV6-6; CDR3: CASTSSGNYNEQFF; DNA: TGTGCCAGCACGTCTAGCGGGAATTACAATGAGCAGTTCTTC
size: .; D: .; J: TRBJ1-3; V: TRBV5-4; CDR3: CASSPGLLGGNTIYF; DNA: TGTGCCAGCAGCCCGGGACTCCTAGGGGGAAACACCATATATTTT
size: .; D: .; J: TRBJ2-5; V: TRBV27; CDR3: CASSPYRGRGDQETQYF; DNA: TGTGCCAGCAGTCCATACAGGGGAAGGGGGGACCAAGAGACCCAGTACTTC
size: .; D: TRBD1; J: TRBJ1-1; V: TRBV19; CDR3: CASSTQGQENTEAFF; DNA: TGTGCCAGTAGTACCCAGGGACAGGAGAACACTGAAGCTTTCTTT
size: .; D: .; J: TRBJ2-7; V: TRBV3-1/TRBV3-2; CDR3: CASSFTVADYEQYF; DNA: TGTGCCAGCAGCTTCACTGTAGCTGACTACGAGCAGTACTTC
size: .; D: .; J: TRBJ2-1; V: TRBV28; CDR3: CASSLPGGLGHRGEQFF; DNA: TGTGCCAGCAGTTTACCCGGGGGGCTTGGGCATCGTGGTGAGCAGTTCTTC
size: .; D: TRBD2; J: TRBJ2-1; V: TRBV5-1; CDR3: CASSLVWEGGNEQFF; DNA: TGCGCCAGCAGCTTGGTGTGGGAGGGCGGGAATGAGCAGTTCTTC
size: .; D: TRBD1; J: TRBJ2-7; V: TRBV10-1; CDR3: CASPGTGVSYEQYF; DNA: TGCGCCAGCCCCGGGACAGGGGTCTCCTACGAGCAGTACTTC
size: .; D: .; J: TRBJ1-4; V: TRBV18; CDR3: CASSAPLANNEKLFF; DNA: TGTGCCAGCTCAGCACCCCTTGCTAATAATGAAAAACTGTTTTTT
size: .; D: .; J: TRBJ1-4; V: TRBV27; CDR3: CASSFSRGIREKLFF; DNA: TGTGCCAGCAGTTTCTCCAGAGGGATAAGGGAAAAACTGTTTTTT
size: .; D: TRBD1; J: TRBJ2-1; V: TRBV5-4; CDR3: CASSSPGQGHNEQFF; DNA: TGTGCCAGCAGCTCACCCGGACAGGGCCACAATGAGCAGTTCTTC
size: .; D: TRBD2; J: TRBJ2-7; V: TRBV2; CDR3: CASGRGRRTYEQYF; DNA: TGTGCCAGCGGTCGCGGGAGAAGGACCTACGAGCAGTACTTC
size: .; D: .; J: TRBJ1-3; V: TRBV7-9; CDR3: CASSSAISGNTIYF; DNA: TGTGCCAGCAGCTCAGCTATCTCTGGAAACACCATATATTTT
size: .; D: .; J: TRBJ1-6; V: TRBV6-1; CDR3: CASSEAPGSSYNSPLHF; DNA: TGTGCCAGCAGTGAAGCGCCGGGGAGCTCCTATAATTCACCCCTCCACTTT
size: .; D: .; J: TRBJ2-2; V: TRBV10-1; CDR3: CASSESGVGELFF; DNA: TGCGCCAGCAGTGAATCGGGGGTGGGGGAGCTGTTTTTT
size: few; D: TRBD2; J: TRBJ2-1; V: TRBV9; CDR3: CASSVARTHRGDLRNEQFF; DNA: TGTGCCAGCAGCGTAGCTAGGACCCACCGGGGGGATCTACGCAATGAGCAGTTCTTC
size: .; D: .; J: TRBJ1-5; V: TRBV6-1; CDR3: CASSEAGLLNQPQHF; DNA: TGTGCCAGCAGTGAAGCGGGACTTTTGAATCAGCCCCAGCATTTT
size: .; D: .; J: TRBJ2-5; V: TRBV4-3; CDR3: CASSQGAPGAEISETQYF; DNA: TGCGCCAGCAGCCAAGGGGCCCCGGGGGCTGAAATCTCGGAGACCCAGTACTTC
size: .; D: .; J: TRBJ1-1; V: TRBV28; CDR3: CASSSHNREQAFF; DNA: TGTGCCAGCAGCTCACATAACAGGGAACAAGCTTTCTTT
size: .; D: .; J: TRBJ1-1; V: TRBV4-3; CDR3: CASSRTDNTEAFF; DNA: TGCGCCAGCAGCAGGACAGACAACACTGAAGCTTTCTTT